The present T cell receptor beta chain was sequenced within a study of blood T cell repertoires in COVID-19. The wider study: The United States, Italy and Spain provided the acute and convalescent COVID-19 samples.

Per the authors' pipeline: Quantification of nucleated cells was approximated via reference gene primer amplification. Produced via immunoSEQ multiplex PCR; TCRdb's table is partial and in-frame only. The V and J calls and clone size were taken over from that table, and D and trimming were inferred from the DNA. The data hold roughly 300,000 clones, with 86% observed a single time. The germline gives CDR1 MNHEY, CDR2 SVGAGI. There are 13 residues in the CDR3. The V gene end was trimmed by 6 bases and the J gene end by 11 bases; junction bases not matched to a gene: 10. The source of this sequence is a woman between 50 and 59 years old with acute or convalescent COVID-19. The sample consisted of peripheral blood. The V gene is TRBV6-5, the J gene TRBJ2-1, with TRBD2 matching 7 bases. The CDR3 loop reads CASSPQAGLKQFF. The CDR3 nucleotides read TGTGCCAGCAGCCCCCAGGCGGGACTAAAGCAGTTCTTC.